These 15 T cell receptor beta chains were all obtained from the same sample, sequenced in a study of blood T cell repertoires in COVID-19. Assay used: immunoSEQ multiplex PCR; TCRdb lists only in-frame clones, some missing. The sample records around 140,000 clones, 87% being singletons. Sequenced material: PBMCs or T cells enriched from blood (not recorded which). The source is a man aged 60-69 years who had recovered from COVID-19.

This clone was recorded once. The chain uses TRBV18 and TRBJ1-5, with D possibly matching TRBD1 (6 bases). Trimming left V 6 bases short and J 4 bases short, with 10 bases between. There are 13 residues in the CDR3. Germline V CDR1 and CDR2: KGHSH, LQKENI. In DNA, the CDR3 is TGTGCCAGCTCTCAGGGGCGGAATCAGCCCCAGCATTTT. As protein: CASSQGRNQPQHF.

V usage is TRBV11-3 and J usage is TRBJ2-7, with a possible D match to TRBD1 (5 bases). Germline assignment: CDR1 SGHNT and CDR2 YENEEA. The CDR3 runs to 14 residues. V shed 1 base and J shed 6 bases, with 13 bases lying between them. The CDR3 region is CASSLGGRAAEQYF. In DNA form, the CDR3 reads TGTGCCAGCAGCTTAGGGGGCAGGGCTGCCGAGCAGTACTTC.

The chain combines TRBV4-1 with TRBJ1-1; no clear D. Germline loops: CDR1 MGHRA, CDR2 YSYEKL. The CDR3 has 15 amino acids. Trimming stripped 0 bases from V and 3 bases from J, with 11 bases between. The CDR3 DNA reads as TGCGCCAGCAGCCAAGATCTCGAGGGATACACTGAAGCTTTCTTT. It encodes CASSQDLEGYTEAFF.

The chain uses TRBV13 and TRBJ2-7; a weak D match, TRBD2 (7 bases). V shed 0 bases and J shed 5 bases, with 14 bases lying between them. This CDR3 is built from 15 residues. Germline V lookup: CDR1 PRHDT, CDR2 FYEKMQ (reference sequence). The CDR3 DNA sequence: TGTGCCAGCAGCTTAGGCGGGGGGCGGATCCACGAGCAGTACTTC. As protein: CASSLGGGRIHEQYF.

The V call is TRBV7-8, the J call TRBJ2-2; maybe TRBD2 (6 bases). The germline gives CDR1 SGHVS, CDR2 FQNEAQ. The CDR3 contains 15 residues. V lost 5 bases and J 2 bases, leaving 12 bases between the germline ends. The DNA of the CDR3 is TGTGCCAGCAGCCCTTGGCGGGGAAACACCGGGGAGCTGTTTTTT. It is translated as CASSPWRGNTGELFF.

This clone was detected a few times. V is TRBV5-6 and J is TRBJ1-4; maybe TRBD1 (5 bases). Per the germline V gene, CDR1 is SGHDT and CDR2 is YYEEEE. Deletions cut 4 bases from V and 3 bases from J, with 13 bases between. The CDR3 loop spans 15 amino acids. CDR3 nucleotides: TGTGCCAGCAGCCGAACAGGTTCAGCTAATGAAAAACTGTTTTTT. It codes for CASSRTGSANEKLFF.

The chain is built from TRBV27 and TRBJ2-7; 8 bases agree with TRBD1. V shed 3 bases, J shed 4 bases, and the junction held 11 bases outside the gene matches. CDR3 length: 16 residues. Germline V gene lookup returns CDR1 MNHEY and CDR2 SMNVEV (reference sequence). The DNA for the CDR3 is TGTGCCAGCAGTTTGTCAACAGGGGGGCGGCGTTACGAGCAGTACTTC. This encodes CASSLSTGGRRYEQYF.

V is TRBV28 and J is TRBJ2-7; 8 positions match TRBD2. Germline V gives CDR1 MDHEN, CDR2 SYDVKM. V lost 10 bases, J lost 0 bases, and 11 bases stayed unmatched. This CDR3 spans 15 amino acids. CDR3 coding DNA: TGTGCCACCGACGTGGCGGGAGGAAGCTCCTACGAGCAGTACTTC. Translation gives CATDVAGGSSYEQYF.

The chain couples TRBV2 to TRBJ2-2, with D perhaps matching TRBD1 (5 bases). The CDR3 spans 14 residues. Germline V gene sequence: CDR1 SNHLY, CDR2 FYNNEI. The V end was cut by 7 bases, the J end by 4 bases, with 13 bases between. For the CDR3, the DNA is TGTGCCAGCACGCTGGGGCGGCCCACCGGGGAGCTGTTTTTT. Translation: CASTLGRPTGELFF.

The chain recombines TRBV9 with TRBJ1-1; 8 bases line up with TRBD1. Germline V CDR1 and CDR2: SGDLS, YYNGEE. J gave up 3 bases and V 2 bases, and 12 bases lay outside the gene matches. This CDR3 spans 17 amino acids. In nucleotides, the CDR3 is TGTGCCAGCAGCGTGGGGGTAGGGGACAGGTGGGACACTGAAGCTTTCTTT. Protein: CASSVGVGDRWDTEAFF.

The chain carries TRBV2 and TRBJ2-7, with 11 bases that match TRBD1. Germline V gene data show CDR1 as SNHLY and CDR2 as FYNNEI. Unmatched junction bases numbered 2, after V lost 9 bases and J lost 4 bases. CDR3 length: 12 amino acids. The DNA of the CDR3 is TGTGCCAGAGGGACAGGGGGGTACGAGCAGTACTTC. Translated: CARGTGGYEQYF.

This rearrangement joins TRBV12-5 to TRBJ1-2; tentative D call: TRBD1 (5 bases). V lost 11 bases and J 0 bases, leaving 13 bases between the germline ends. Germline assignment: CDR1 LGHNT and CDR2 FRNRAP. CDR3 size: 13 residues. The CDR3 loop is CASSGPPNYGYTF. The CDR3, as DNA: TGTGCTTCCTCAGGGCCCCCTAACTATGGCTACACCTTC.

The CDR3 region has the DNA TGCAGCGTCGGGTCTTCGGAGACCCAGTACTTC. As protein: CSVGSSETQYF. The chain employs TRBV29-1 and TRBJ2-5; no reliable D call. CDR3 length: 11 residues. Trimming left V 6 bases short and J 5 bases short, with 10 bases between. Germline V lookup: CDR1 SQVTM, CDR2 ANQGSEA.

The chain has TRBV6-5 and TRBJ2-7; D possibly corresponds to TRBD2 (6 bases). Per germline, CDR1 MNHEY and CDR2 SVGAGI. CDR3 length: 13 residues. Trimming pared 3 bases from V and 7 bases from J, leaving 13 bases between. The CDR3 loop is CASSYTEGWEQYF. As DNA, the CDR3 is TGTGCCAGCAGTTATACGGAGGGGTGGGAGCAGTACTTC.

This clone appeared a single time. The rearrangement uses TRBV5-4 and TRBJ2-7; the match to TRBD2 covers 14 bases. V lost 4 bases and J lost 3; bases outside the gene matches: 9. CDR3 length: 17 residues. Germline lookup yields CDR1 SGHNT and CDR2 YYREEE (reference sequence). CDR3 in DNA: TGTGCCAGCAGCCCTGGGACTAGCGGGGGCCTAATCTACGAGCAGTACTTC. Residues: CASSPGTSGGLIYEQYF.